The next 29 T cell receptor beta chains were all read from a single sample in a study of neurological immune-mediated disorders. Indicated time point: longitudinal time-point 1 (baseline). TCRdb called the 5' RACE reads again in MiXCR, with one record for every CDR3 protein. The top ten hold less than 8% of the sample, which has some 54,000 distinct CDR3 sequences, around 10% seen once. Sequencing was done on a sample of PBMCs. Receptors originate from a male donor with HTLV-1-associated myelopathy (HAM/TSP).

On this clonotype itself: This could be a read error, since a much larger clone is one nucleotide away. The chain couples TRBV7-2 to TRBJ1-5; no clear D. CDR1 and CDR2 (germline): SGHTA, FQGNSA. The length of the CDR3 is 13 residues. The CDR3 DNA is TGTGCCAGCAGCTTACGGCGAAATCAGACCCAGCATTTT. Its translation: CASSLRRNQTQHF.

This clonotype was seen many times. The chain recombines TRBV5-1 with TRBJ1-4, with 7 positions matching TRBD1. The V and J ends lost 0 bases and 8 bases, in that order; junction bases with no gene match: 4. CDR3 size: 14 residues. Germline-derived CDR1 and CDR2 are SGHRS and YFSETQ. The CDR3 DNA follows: TGCGCCAGCAGCTTGGACAGGGGAGAAGAAAAACTGTTTTTT. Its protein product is CASSLDRGEEKLFF.

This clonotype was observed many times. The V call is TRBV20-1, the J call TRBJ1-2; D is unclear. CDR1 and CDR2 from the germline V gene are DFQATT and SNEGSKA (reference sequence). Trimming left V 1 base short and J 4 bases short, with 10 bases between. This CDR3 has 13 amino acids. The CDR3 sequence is CSARGSVGYGYTF. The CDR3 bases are TGCAGTGCTAGAGGCAGCGTGGGCTATGGCTACACCTTC.

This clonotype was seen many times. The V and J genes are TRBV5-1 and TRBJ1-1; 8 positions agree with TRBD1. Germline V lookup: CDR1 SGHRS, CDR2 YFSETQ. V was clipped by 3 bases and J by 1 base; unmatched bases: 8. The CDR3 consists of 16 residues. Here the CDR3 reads CASSSLPGQANTEAFF. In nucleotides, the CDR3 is TGCGCCAGCAGCTCCCTCCCGGGACAGGCGAACACTGAAGCTTTCTTT.

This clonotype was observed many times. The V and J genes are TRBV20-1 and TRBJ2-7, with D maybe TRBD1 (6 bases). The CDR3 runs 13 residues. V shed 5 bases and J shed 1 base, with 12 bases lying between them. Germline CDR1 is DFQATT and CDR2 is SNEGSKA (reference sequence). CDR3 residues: CSAPRGTSYEQYF. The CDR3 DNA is TGCAGTGCTCCAAGGGGGACATCCTACGAGCAGTACTTC.

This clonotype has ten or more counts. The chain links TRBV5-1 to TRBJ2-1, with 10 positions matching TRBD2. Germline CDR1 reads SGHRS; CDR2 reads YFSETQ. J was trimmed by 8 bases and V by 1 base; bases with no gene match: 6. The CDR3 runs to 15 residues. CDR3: CASSLRTSGGDEQFF. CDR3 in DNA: TGCGCCAGCAGCTTGAGGACTAGCGGCGGTGATGAGCAGTTCTTC.

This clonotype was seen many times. The chain's CDR3 is CASSFLAETDTQYF. CDR3 nucleotides: TGCGCCAGCAGCTTCCTTGCAGAAACAGATACGCAGTATTTT. The rearrangement links TRBV5-1 to TRBJ2-3; the D is unclear. This CDR3 has 14 residues. Germline CDR1 reads SGHRS; CDR2 reads YFSETQ. Trimming took off 2 bases at V and 3 bases at J, with 10 bases between the two ends.

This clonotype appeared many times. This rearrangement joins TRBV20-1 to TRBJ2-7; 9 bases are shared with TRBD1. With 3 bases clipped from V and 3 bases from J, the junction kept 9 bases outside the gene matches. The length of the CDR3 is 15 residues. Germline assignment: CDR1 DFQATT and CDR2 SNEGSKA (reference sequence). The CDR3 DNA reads TGCAGTGCTAGGGTACCGGGACAGGGATTCTACGAGCAGTACTTC. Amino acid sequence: CSARVPGQGFYEQYF.

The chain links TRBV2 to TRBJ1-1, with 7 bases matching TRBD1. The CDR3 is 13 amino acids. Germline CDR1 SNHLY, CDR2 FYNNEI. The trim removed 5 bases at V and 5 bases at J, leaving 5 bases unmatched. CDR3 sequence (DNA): TGTGCCAGCAGTACAGGGGTAGGGACTGAAGCTTTCTTT. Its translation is CASSTGVGTEAFF.

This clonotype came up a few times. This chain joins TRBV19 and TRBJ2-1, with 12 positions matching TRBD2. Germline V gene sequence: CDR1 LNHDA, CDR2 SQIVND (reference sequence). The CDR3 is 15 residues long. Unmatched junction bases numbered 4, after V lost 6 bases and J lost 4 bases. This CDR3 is CASRKTSGGYNEQFF. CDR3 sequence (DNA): TGTGCCAGTAGGAAGACTAGCGGGGGATACAATGAGCAGTTCTTC.

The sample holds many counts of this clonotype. The CDR3 loop reads CASSPGTGGAGTDTQYF. The CDR3 DNA reads TGCGCCAGCAGCCCCGGGACAGGGGGCGCCGGGACAGATACGCAGTATTTT. V gene TRBV5-1 combines with J gene TRBJ2-3; 12 bases are shared with TRBD1. The CDR3 contains 17 residues. The germline V gene encodes CDR1 SGHRS and CDR2 YFSETQ. V was pared by 4 bases and J by 3 bases, with 9 bases of the junction left unmatched.

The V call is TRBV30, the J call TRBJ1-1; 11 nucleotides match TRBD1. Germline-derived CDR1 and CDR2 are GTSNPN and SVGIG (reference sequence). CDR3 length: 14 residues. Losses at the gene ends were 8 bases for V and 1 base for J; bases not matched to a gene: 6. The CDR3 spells CAGNGQGANTEAFF. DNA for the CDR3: TGTGCCGGAAACGGACAGGGGGCGAACACTGAAGCTTTCTTT.

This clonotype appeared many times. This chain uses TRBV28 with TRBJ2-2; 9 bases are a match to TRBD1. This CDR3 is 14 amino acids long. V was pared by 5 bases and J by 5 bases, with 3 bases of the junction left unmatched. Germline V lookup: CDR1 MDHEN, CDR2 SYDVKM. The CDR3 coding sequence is TGTGCCAGCAGTCTGACAGGGGGGACCGGGGAGCTGTTTTTT. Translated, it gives CASSLTGGTGELFF.

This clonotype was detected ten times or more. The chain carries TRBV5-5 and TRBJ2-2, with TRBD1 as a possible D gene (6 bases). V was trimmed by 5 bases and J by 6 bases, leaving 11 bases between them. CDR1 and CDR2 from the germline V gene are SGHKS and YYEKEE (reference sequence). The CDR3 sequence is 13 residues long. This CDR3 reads CASRPQGPGELFF. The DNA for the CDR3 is TGTGCCAGCAGACCACAGGGTCCCGGGGAGCTGTTTTTT.

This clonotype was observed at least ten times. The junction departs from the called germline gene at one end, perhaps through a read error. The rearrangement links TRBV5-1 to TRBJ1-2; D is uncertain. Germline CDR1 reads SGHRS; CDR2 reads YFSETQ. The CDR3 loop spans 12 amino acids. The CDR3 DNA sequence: TGCGCCAGCAGCTTGGCCCAGGCCGTCGAGGATTTC. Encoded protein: CASSLAQAVEDF.

CDR3: CATSDQDRGNAGNTIYF. CDR3 bases: TGTGCCACCAGTGACCAAGACAGGGGGAATGCTGGAAACACCATATATTTT. The chain employs TRBV24-1 and TRBJ1-3; TRBD1 matches 9 bases. Germline V gene lookup returns CDR1 KGHDR and CDR2 SFDVKD. The CDR3 runs to 17 residues. J was trimmed by 2 bases and V by 4 bases; bases with no gene match: 8.

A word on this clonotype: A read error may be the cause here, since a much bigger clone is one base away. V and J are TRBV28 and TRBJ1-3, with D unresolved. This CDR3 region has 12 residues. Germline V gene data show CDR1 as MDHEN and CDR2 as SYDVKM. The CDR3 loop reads CVSTGRMDTIYF. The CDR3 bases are TGTGTCAGCACCGGGAGGATGGACACCATATATTTT.

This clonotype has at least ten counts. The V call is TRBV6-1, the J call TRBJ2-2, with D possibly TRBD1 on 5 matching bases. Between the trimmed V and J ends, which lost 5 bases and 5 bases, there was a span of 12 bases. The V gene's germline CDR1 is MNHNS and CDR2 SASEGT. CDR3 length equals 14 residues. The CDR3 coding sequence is TGTGCCAGCAGTACCAGGGAAGGGACCGGGGAGCTGTTTTTT. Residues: CASSTREGTGELFF.

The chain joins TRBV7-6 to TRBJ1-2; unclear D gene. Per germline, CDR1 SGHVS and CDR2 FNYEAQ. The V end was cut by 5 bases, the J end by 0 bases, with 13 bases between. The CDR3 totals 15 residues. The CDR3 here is CASSPRASPNYGYTF. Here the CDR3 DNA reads TGTGCCAGCAGCCCCCGGGCAAGCCCTAACTATGGCTACACCTTC.

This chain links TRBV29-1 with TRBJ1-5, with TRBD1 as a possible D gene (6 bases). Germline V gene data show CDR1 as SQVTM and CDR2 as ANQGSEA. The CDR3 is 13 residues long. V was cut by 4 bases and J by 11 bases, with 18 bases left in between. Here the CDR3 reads CSVGTGPRGSQHF. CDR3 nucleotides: TGCAGCGTTGGAACAGGGCCAAGGGGGTCCCAGCATTTT.

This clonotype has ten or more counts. As DNA, the CDR3 is TGCAGCGTCATATTCGGGACAGGGGTGGATCAGCCCCAGCATTTT. The encoded protein is CSVIFGTGVDQPQHF. The chain joins TRBV29-1 to TRBJ1-5; TRBD1 aligns across 10 bases. Germline V gene lookup returns CDR1 SQVTM and CDR2 ANQGSEA. With 6 bases clipped from V and 5 bases from J, the junction kept 10 bases outside the gene matches. This CDR3 is built from 15 residues. Full variable domain (missing parts from reference TRBV29-1 and TRBJ1-5): SAVISQKPSRDICQRGTSLTIQCQVDSQVTMMFWYRQQPGQSLTLIATANQGSEATYESGFVIDKFPISRPNLTFSTLTVSNMSPEDSSIYLCSVIFGTGVDQPQHFGDGTRLSIL.

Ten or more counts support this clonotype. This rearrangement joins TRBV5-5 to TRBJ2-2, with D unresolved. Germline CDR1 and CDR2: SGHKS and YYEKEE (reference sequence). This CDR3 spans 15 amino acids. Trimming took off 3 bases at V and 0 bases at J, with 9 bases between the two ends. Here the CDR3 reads CASSSTTSNTGELFF. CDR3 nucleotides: TGTGCCAGCAGCTCGACAACTTCGAACACCGGGGAGCTGTTTTTT. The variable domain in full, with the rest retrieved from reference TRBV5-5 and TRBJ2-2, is DAGVTQSPTHLIKTRGQQVTLRCSPISGHKSVSWYQQVLGQGPQFIFQYYEKEERGRGNFPDRFSARQFPNYSSELNVNALLLGDSALYLCASSSTTSNTGELFFGEGSRLTVL.

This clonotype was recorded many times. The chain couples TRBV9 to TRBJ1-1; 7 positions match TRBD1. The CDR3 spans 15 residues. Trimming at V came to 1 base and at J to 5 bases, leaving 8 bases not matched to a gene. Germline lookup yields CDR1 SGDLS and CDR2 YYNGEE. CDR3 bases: TGTGCCAGCAGCGTACAAGCGACAGGGTGGACTGAAGCTTTCTTT. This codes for CASSVQATGWTEAFF.

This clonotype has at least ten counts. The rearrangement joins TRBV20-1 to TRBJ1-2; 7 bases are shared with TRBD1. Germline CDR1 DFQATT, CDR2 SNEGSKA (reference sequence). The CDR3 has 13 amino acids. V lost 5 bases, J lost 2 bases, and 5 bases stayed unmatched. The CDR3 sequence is CSAAAGGNYGYTF. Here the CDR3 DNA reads TGCAGTGCTGCCGCAGGGGGGAACTATGGCTACACCTTC.

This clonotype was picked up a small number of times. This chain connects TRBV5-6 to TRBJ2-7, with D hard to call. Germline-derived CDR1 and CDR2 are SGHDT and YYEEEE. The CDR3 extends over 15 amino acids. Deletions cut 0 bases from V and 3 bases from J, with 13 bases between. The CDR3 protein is CASSLDRRPNYEQYF. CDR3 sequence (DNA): TGTGCCAGCAGCTTGGACAGAAGGCCAAACTACGAGCAGTACTTC.

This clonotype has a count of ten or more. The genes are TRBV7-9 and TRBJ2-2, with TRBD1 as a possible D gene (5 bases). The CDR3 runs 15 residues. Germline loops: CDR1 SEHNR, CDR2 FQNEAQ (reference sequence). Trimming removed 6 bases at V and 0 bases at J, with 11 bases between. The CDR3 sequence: CASRTTASNTGELFF. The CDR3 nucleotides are TGTGCCAGCAGGACGACAGCCTCGAACACCGGGGAGCTGTTTTTT.

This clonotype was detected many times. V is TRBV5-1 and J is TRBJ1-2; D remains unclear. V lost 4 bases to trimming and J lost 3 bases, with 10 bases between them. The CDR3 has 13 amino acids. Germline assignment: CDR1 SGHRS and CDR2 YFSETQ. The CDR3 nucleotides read TGCGCCAGCAGCGAATCGCCCGACTATGGCTACACCTTC. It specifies CASSESPDYGYTF. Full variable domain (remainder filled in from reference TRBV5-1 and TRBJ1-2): KAGVTQTPRYLIKTRGQQVTLSCSPISGHRSVSWYQQTPGQGLQFLFEYFSETQRNKGNFPGRFSGRQFSNSRSEMNVSTLELGDSALYLCASSESPDYGYTFGSGTRLTVV.

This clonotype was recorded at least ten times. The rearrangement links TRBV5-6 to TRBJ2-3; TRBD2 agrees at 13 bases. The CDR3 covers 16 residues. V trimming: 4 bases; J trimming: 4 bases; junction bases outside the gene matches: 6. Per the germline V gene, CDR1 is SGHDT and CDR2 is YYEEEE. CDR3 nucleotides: TGTGCCAGCAGCATACTAGCGGGGGGGCCTGCAGATACGCAGTATTTT. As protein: CASSILAGGPADTQYF. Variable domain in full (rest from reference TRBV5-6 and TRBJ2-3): DAGVTQSPTHLIKTRGQQVTLRCSPKSGHDTVSWYQQALGQGPQFIFQYYEEEERQRGNFPDRFSGHQFPNYSSELNVNALLLGDSALYLCASSILAGGPADTQYFGPGTRLTVL.

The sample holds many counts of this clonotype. CDR3 loop: CASGGGRGNTIYF. CDR3 in DNA: TGTGCCAGCGGCGGGGGACGGGGAAACACCATATATTTT. The chain uses TRBV7-2 and TRBJ1-3; D is perhaps TRBD1 (5 bases). CDR3 length: 13 amino acids. Looked up from germline, CDR1 is SGHTA and CDR2 is FQGNSA. V lost 8 bases to trimming and J lost 4 bases, with 12 bases between them.